The clone carrying this T cell receptor (beta chain) was counted between two and nine times. The sample originates from a study of OX40 agonist ivuxolimab in advanced cancers. The CDR3 spans 16 residues. V was shortened by 5 bases and J by 6 bases, with 22 bases between the two germline ends. CDR1 SGHNT and CDR2 YYREEE come from the germline V gene (reference sequence). Libraries were prepared by immunoSEQ multiplex PCR; TCRdb keeps only in-frame clonotypes and omits some of them. The sample contains tens of thousands of clones, about 80% of which appear only once. The V and J genes are TRBV5-4 and TRBJ2-3; unclear D gene. Sequenced material: CD4+ or CD8+ T cells sorted from blood, taken in a trial of the OX40 agonist ivuxolimab. The sequence was collected from an adult with an advanced solid tumor such as melanoma, head and neck, liver or kidney cancer. The CDR3 nucleotides are TGTGCCAGCAGTCCGACCTACTATTCGGGTTCGGATACGCAGTATTTT. Protein: CASSPTYYSGSDTQYF. Filled out from reference TRBV5-4 and TRBJ2-3, the complete variable domain reads ETGVTQSPTHLIKTRGQQVTLRCSSQSGHNTVSWYQQALGQGPQFIFQYYREEENGRGNFPPRFSGLQFPNYSSELNVNALELDDSALYLCASSPTYYSGSDTQYFGPGTRLTVL.